Listed here is a single T cell receptor beta chain. Assignment of participants to cohorts was predicated upon participant-reported clinical history. This specimen comes from a study of blood T cell repertoires in COVID-19. The CDR3 loop spans 13 amino acids. With 2 bases removed from V and 5 bases from J, the gap between germline ends came to 10 bases. The data were produced by immunoSEQ multiplex PCR, yet TCRdb's version contains in-frame clones alone and is incomplete. This sample has a few hundred thousand clones, with under 95% found just once. The J gene is TRBJ2-7, the V gene TRBV12-3 or TRBV12-4; maybe TRBD1 (6 bases). This clonotype was obtained from a woman younger than 45 who had recovered from COVID-19. The sample consisted of PBMCs or T cells enriched from blood (not recorded which). For the CDR3, the DNA is TGTGCCAGCAGTTTATCAGGGGCCCACGAGCAGTACTTC. As protein: CASSLSGAHEQYF.